This T cell receptor beta chain was observed in a study of T cell responses to AZD1222 COVID-19 vaccine. Study as a whole: Second-dose intervals near 4 or 12 weeks were combined.

Deletions cut 2 bases from V and 3 bases from J, with 14 bases between. Germline V gene lookup returns CDR1 KGHSH and CDR2 LQKENI. The CDR3 is 16 amino acids. TCRdb keeps only in-frame clones here, not all; method: immunoSEQ multiplex PCR. The data hold about 120,000 clones, with roughly 87% observed a single time. This rearrangement joins TRBV18 to TRBJ2-4; TRBD2 is a possible D gene (5 bases). This TCR was sampled from an adult in good health. The sample was peripheral blood, taken on day 0 of AZD1222 vaccination. CDR3 amino acids: CASSPSGSGGKNIQYF. The CDR3 region has the DNA TGTGCCAGCTCACCATCGGGGAGTGGTGGCAAAAACATTCAGTACTTC.